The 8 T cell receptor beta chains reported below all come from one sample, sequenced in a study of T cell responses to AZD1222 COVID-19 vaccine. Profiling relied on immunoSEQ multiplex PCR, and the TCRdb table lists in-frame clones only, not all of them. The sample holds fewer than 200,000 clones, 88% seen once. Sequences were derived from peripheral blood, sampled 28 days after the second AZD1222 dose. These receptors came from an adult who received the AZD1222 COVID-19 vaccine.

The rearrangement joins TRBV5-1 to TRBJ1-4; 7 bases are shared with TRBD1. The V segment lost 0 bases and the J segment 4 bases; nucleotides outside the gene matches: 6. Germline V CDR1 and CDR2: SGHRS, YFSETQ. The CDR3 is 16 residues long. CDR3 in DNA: TGCGCCAGCAGCTTGGCCTACAGGGGAAGTAATGAAAAACTGTTTTTT. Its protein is CASSLAYRGSNEKLFF.

This CDR3 is CASSQQGWQPQHF. The CDR3 DNA reads TGTGCCAGCAGCCAACAGGGGTGGCAGCCCCAGCATTTT. The V and J genes are TRBV6-1 and TRBJ1-5; 7 nucleotides line up with TRBD1. Trimming removed 6 bases from V and 7 bases from J; junction bases left unmatched: 6. Germline V gene sequence: CDR1 MNHNS, CDR2 SASEGT. The length of the CDR3 is 13 residues.

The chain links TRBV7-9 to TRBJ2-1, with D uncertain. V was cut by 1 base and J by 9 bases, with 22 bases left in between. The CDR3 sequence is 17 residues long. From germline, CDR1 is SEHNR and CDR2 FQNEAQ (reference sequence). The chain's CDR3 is CASSLVYGTIPRSEQFF. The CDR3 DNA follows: TGTGCCAGCAGCTTAGTTTATGGTACCATCCCCCGGAGTGAGCAGTTCTTC.

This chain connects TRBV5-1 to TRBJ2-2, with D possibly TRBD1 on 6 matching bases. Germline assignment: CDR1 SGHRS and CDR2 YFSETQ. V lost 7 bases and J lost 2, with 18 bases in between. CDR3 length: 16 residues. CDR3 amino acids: CASAGTTGVNTGELFF. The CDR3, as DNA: TGCGCCAGCGCAGGGACGACAGGAGTAAACACCGGGGAGCTGTTTTTT.

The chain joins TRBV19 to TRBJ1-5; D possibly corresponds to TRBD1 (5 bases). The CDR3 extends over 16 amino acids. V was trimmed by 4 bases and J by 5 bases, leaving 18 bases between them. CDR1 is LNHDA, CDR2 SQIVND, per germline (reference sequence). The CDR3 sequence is CASSRPGGRADQPQHF. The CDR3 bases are TGTGCCAGTAGTAGACCCGGCGGCAGGGCCGATCAGCCCCAGCATTTT.

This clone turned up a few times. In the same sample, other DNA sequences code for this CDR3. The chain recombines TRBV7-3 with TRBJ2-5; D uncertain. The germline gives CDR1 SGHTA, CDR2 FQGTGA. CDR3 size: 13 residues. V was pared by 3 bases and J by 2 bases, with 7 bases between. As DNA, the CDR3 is TGTGCCAGCAGCTTGGGTAGTCAAGAGACCCAGTACTTC. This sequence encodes CASSLGSQETQYF.

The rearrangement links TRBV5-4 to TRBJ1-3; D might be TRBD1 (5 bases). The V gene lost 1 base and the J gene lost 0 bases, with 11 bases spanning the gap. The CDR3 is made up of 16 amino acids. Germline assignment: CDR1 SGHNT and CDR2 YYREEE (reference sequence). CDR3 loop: CASSLRGVNSGNTIYF. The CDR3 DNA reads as TGTGCCAGCAGCTTGCGGGGGGTAAACTCTGGAAACACCATATATTTT.

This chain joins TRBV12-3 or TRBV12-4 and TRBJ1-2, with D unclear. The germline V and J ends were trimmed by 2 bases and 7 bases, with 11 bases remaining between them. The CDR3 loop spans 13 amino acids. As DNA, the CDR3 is TGTGCCAGCAGTTTAAGGATAGGTTCTGGCTACACCTTC. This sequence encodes CASSLRIGSGYTF.